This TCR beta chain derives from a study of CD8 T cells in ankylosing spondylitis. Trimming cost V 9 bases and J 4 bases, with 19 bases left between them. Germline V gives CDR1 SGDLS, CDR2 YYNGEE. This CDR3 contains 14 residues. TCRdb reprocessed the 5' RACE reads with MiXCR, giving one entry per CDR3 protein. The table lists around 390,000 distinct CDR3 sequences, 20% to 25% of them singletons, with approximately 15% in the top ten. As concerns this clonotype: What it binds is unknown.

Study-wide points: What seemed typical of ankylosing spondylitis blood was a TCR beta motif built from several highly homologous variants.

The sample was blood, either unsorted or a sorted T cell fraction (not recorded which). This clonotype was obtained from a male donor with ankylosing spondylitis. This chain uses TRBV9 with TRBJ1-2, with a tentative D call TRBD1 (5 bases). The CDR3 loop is CATARDRWAYGYTF. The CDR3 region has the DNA TGTGCCACCGCACGGGACCGGTGGGCCTATGGCTACACCTTC.